A single sample is the source of the 17 T cell receptor beta chains below, sequenced in a study of blood T cells in healthy people across ages. A second PCR, run for roughly 7 to 11 cycles, used a sample-barcoded 5' primer plus a J-beta primer mix. One entry per CDR3 protein results from TCRdb running MiXCR on the 5' RACE reads. There are some 780,000 distinct CDR3 sequences in the sample; about 56% occur only once, and about a quarter lies in the top ten. The sequencing input was blood. All receptors come from a middle-aged man in good health.

In the case of this clonotype: The junction and the germline gene differ at one end; a read error may be behind it. For the CDR3, the DNA is TGCAGTGCAAGAGCTAGCGGGATGATCTACGAGCAGTACTTC. Its protein is CSARASGMIYEQYF. This chain uses TRBV20-1 with TRBJ2-7, with 9 bases fitting TRBD2. This CDR3 has 14 amino acids. CDR1 is DFQATT and CDR2 is SNEGSKA in the germline V gene (reference sequence).

The chain uses TRBV25-1 and TRBJ2-4; weak D call: TRBD1 (5 bases). The germline V gene encodes CDR1 MGHDK and CDR2 SYGVNS. Between the trimmed V and J ends, which lost 3 bases and 0 bases, there was a span of 15 bases. The CDR3 has 17 residues. The DNA for the CDR3 is TGTGCCAGCAGTGACTCCGCAGGGTTTGGAGCCAAAAACATTCAGTACTTC. Residues: CASSDSAGFGAKNIQYF.

J is TRBJ2-1 and V is TRBV20-1; 7 nucleotides agree with TRBD2. The V segment lost 4 bases and the J segment 15 bases; nucleotides outside the gene matches: 12. The germline V gene has CDR1 DFQATT and CDR2 SNEGSKA (reference sequence). The CDR3 has 12 amino acids. The CDR3 sequence is CSANLGGSLAFF. In DNA, the CDR3 is TGCAGTGCTAATTTAGGCGGGAGTCTGGCGTTCTTC.

The rearrangement links TRBV5-6 to TRBJ2-5; D is perhaps TRBD1 (5 bases). CDR1 is SGHDT and CDR2 is YYEEEE in the germline V gene. V lost 4 bases and J 3 bases, leaving 16 bases between the germline ends. The CDR3 length is 15 residues. The CDR3 loop is CASSPTDTGKETQYF. The CDR3 coding sequence is TGTGCCAGCAGCCCTACGGACACTGGGAAAGAGACCCAGTACTTC.

The chain's CDR3 is CASSLYPGGRTGELFF. CDR3 in DNA: TGCGCCAGCAGCTTGTACCCGGGGGGACGCACCGGGGAGCTGTTTTTT. This chain connects TRBV5-1 to TRBJ2-2, with 7 bases aligning to TRBD2. The CDR3 is 16 residues long. V was pared by 1 base and J by 4 bases, with 7 bases of the junction left unmatched. Germline V gene lookup returns CDR1 SGHRS and CDR2 YFSETQ. Looking up the rest from reference TRBV5-1 and TRBJ2-2 gives the full variable domain: KAGVTQTPRYLIKTRGQQVTLSCSPISGHRSVSWYQQTPGQGLQFLFEYFSETQRNKGNFPGRFSGRQFSNSRSEMNVSTLELGDSALYLCASSLYPGGRTGELFFGEGSRLTVL.

This clonotype came up a few times. The chain is built from TRBV5-6 and TRBJ2-7, with D uncertain. Germline loops: CDR1 SGHDT, CDR2 YYEEEE. Trimming removed 2 bases from V and 5 bases from J, with 8 bases in between. This CDR3 has 12 residues. The DNA of the CDR3 is TGTGCCAGCAGCTTTGTTTATGACGAGCAGTACTTC. Protein product: CASSFVYDEQYF.

CDR3 in amino acids: CASSLGLAGCTSTDTQYF. The CDR3 coding sequence is TGTGCCAGCAGCCTCGGACTAGCGGGCTGCACTAGCACAGATACGCAGTATTTT. V usage is TRBV13 and J usage is TRBJ2-3; the match to TRBD2 covers 11 bases. This CDR3 contains 18 residues. Germline trimming cut 5 bases from V and 0 bases from J; bases unmatched to any gene: 10. CDR1 is PRHDT, CDR2 FYEKMQ, per germline (reference sequence). The variable domain in full, with the rest retrieved from reference TRBV13 and TRBJ2-3, is AAGVIQSPRHLIKEKRETATLKCYPIPRHDTVYWYQQGPGQDPQFLISFYEKMQSDKGSIPDRFSAQQFSDYHSELNMSSLELGDSALYFCASSLGLAGCTSTDTQYFGPGTRLTVL.

This clonotype was observed a few times. This chain uses TRBV6-1 with TRBJ2-3; D is perhaps TRBD1 (6 bases). Trimming left V 6 bases short and J 7 bases short, with 17 bases between. The CDR3 runs 14 residues. CDR1 is MNHNS and CDR2 is SASEGT in the germline V gene. CDR3 sequence: CASSSKGTTNTQYF. The CDR3 DNA follows: TGTGCCAGCAGCTCAAAGGGGACAACGAATACGCAGTATTTT.

The CDR3 sequence: CSARVPWTSGYEQYF. The CDR3 DNA reads as TGCAGTGCTAGAGTACCATGGACTAGCGGTTACGAGCAGTACTTC. The rearrangement links TRBV20-1 to TRBJ2-7; TRBD2 matches at 10 bases. The germline V gene encodes CDR1 DFQATT and CDR2 SNEGSKA (reference sequence). The CDR3 consists of 15 residues. The ends lost 1 base at V and 4 bases at J; junction bases unmatched: 7.

The chain recombines TRBV28 with TRBJ2-4, with D unclear. Trimming removed 10 bases from V and 0 bases from J, with 10 bases in between. CDR3 size: 13 residues. Germline assignment: CDR1 MDHEN and CDR2 SYDVKM. Written as DNA, the CDR3 is TGTGCCACCGGAATTTTAGCCAAAAACATTCAGTACTTC. Translation gives CATGILAKNIQYF. The whole variable domain, remainder taken from reference TRBV28 and TRBJ2-4, is DVKVTQSSRYLVKRTGEKVFLECVQDMDHENMFWYRQDPGLGLRLIYFSYDVKMKEKGDIPEGYSVSREKKERFSLILESASTNQTSMYLCATGILAKNIQYFGAGTRLSVL.

This chain joins TRBV3-1 and TRBJ2-3, with 9 positions matching TRBD2. The CDR3 has 15 amino acids. The ends lost 1 base at V and 7 bases at J; junction bases unmatched: 6. Germline V gene sequence: CDR1 LGHDT, CDR2 YNNKEL (reference sequence). CDR3 sequence (DNA): TGTGCCAGCAGCCAAGCGCTGCGGGGGGGAAATACGCAGTATTTT. This gives the protein CASSQALRGGNTQYF.

V gene TRBV20-1 combines with J gene TRBJ2-7, with 9 positions matching TRBD2. The CDR3 runs 14 residues. Germline trimming cut 6 bases from V and 4 bases from J; bases unmatched to any gene: 10. In germline, CDR1 is DFQATT, CDR2 SNEGSKA (reference sequence). The CDR3: CSATPGLASYEQYF. CDR3 nucleotides: TGCAGTGCCACGCCGGGACTAGCTTCGTACGAGCAGTACTTC.

This clonotype appeared a few times. The chain is built from TRBV7-8 and TRBJ2-7, with TRBD2 matching over 10 bases. The germline CDR1 and CDR2 sequences are SGHVS and FQNEAQ. The length of the CDR3 is 19 residues. V dropped 8 bases and J dropped 5; count of bases not matched to a gene: 24. For the CDR3, the DNA is TGTGCCAGCCGACCCAAGAGGTTGACGGGACTAGCGAGGGTAAACGAGCAGTACTTC. Protein product: CASRPKRLTGLARVNEQYF.

The V and J genes are TRBV10-2 and TRBJ2-7, with TRBD2 matching over 13 bases. Germline V lookup: CDR1 WSHSY, CDR2 SAAADI. The V segment lost 4 bases and the J segment 1 base; nucleotides outside the gene matches: 7. The CDR3 is 17 amino acids. The CDR3 DNA reads TGCGCCAGCAGTGGGACTAGCGGGAGTGCAGTGTCCTACGAGCAGTACTTC. It codes for CASSGTSGSAVSYEQYF.

The chain carries TRBV4-3 and TRBJ2-2, with D hard to call. CDR1 and CDR2 from the germline V gene are LGHNA and YSLEER. Trimming removed 0 bases from V and 0 bases from J, with 5 bases in between. The CDR3 runs 15 residues. In nucleotides, the CDR3 is TGCGCCAGCAGCCAAGATTTTACGAACACCGGGGAGCTGTTTTTT. It encodes CASSQDFTNTGELFF.

The V gene is TRBV15, the J gene TRBJ2-4, with a weak D call TRBD1 (5 bases). The J call is doubtful: the DNA matches TRBJ2-7 better. There are 14 residues in the CDR3. Germline V gene data show CDR1 as LNHNV and CDR2 as YYDKDF (reference sequence). The CDR3 bases are TGTGCCACCAGCAGAACAGGTAGCCTCGGCGAGCAGTACTTC. Protein product: CATSRTGSLGEQYF.

V and J are TRBV7-2 and TRBJ2-7; 7 bases are shared with TRBD1. The length of the CDR3 is 12 residues. V gave up 5 bases and J gave up 12 bases; unmatched junction bases: 10. Germline-derived CDR1 and CDR2 are SGHTA and FQGNSA. The CDR3 coding sequence is TGTGCCAGCAGCACCAGGACAGGCCTACGGTACTTC. Its translation is CASSTRTGLRYF.